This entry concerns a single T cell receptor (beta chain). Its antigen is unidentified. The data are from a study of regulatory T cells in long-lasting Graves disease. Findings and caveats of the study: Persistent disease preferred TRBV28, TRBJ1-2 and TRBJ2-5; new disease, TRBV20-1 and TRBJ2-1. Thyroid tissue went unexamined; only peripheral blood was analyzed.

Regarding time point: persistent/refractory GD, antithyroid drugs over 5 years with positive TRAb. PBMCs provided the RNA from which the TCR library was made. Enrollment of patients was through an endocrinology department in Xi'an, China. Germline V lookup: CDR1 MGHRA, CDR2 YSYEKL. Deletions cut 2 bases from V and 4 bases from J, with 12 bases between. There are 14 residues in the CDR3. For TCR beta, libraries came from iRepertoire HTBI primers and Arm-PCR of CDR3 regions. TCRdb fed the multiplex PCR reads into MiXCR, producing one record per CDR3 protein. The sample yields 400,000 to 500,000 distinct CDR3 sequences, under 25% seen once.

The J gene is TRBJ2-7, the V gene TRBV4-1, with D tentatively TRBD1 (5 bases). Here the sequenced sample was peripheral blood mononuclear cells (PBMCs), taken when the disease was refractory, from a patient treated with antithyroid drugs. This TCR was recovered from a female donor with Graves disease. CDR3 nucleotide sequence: TGCGCCAGCAGCCAATGGCAGGGCCCATACGAGCAGTACTTC. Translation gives CASSQWQGPYEQYF.